A single sample gave rise to the 30 T cell receptor beta chains below, sequenced in a study of T cells expressing NK-cell markers. TCRdb reanalyzed the 5' RACE reads, giving one entry per CDR3 protein sequence and no DNA. The sample's table shows roughly 120,000 distinct CDR3 sequences. Sequencing was performed on blood T cells: a sorted CD56 or NKG2C T cell subset, CD4+ or CD8+ T cells, or bulk PBMC T cells (not recorded which). The receptors stem from a woman between 18 and 69 years old in good health.

The CDR3 sequence: CASSLYTNSYNEQFF. The chain has TRBV28 and TRBJ2-1. From germline, CDR1 is MDHEN and CDR2 SYDVKM. CDR3 length: 15 amino acids.

The chain recombines TRBV7-9 with TRBJ2-7; TCRdb indicates TRBD2, and absent DNA this call remains unverified. This CDR3 is 15 amino acids long. The germline V gene encodes CDR1 SEHNR and CDR2 FQNEAQ (reference sequence). CDR3 protein: CASSLTSGSSNEQYF.

The V gene is TRBV19, the J gene TRBJ2-1; there is no DNA to check the TCRdb D call of TRBD2. The CDR3 spans 13 residues. CDR1 LNHDA and CDR2 SQIVND come from the germline V gene (reference sequence). The CDR3 sequence is CASSISAGGEQFF.

This chain links TRBV20-1 with TRBJ1-6; the D call from TCRdb, TRBD1, cannot be confirmed without DNA. Germline V gives CDR1 DFQATT, CDR2 SNEGSKA (reference sequence). This CDR3 region has 15 residues. The CDR3: CSAKGQDSDNSPLHF.

V usage is TRBV5-1 and J usage is TRBJ2-1. CDR3 length equals 13 residues. Germline CDR1 and CDR2: SGHRS and YFSETQ. CDR3: CASRWEINNEQFF.

The chain recombines TRBV20-1 with TRBJ2-7; TCRdb designates TRBD1, a call that cannot be tested without DNA. From germline, CDR1 is DFQATT and CDR2 SNEGSKA (reference sequence). The CDR3 sequence is 12 residues long. This CDR3 reads CSARETGYEQYF.

This rearrangement joins TRBV6-2 or TRBV6-3 to TRBJ2-2; TCRdb indicates TRBD2, and absent DNA this call remains unverified. Germline loops: CDR1 MNHEY, CDR2 SVGEGT. The length of the CDR3 is 13 residues. The CDR3 reads CAGSGLNTGELFF.

The V and J genes are TRBV4-1 and TRBJ2-1; TCRdb picks TRBD2, but there is no DNA to check that call. CDR3 size: 15 residues. Germline V gene sequence: CDR1 MGHRA, CDR2 YSYEKL. The CDR3 loop reads CASSQVLAGKNEQFF.

V and J are TRBV19 and TRBJ2-7. CDR1 LNHDA and CDR2 SQIVND come from the germline V gene (reference sequence). The CDR3 spans 13 residues. The CDR3 spells CASSIGVTYEQYF.

J is TRBJ1-4 and V is TRBV10-2; absent DNA, TCRdb's TRBD1 call cannot be checked. The CDR3 consists of 13 residues. Germline CDR1 reads WSHSY; CDR2 reads SAAADI. The CDR3 reads CASQGQANEKLFF.

This chain connects TRBV7-2 to TRBJ2-5; TCRdb proposes TRBD2, but this gene call is untestable without DNA. Germline-derived CDR1 and CDR2 are SGHTA and FQGNSA. This CDR3 contains 16 residues. CDR3 protein: CASSLGASGRRETQYF.

The V and J genes are TRBV6-2 or TRBV6-3 and TRBJ1-2; TCRdb designates TRBD1, a call that cannot be tested without DNA. CDR3 length: 14 amino acids. The germline gives CDR1 MNHEY, CDR2 SVGEGT. The CDR3 loop is CASSYQTGAYGYTF.

The gene calls are TRBV6-1 and TRBJ2-6. This CDR3 region has 14 residues. Germline V gives CDR1 MNHNS, CDR2 SASEGT. The CDR3 spells CASAPDSGANVLTF.

The chain is built from TRBV19 and TRBJ2-1; TCRdb calls TRBD2, which cannot be checked without DNA. CDR3 length: 18 residues. Germline V CDR1 and CDR2: LNHDA, SQIVND (reference sequence). The CDR3 is CASSIGSGTSGVYNEQFF.

The chain is built from TRBV20-1 and TRBJ2-1. The V gene's germline CDR1 is DFQATT and CDR2 SNEGSKA (reference sequence). This CDR3 is 12 amino acids long. This CDR3 reads CSAREVALEQFF.

The chain recombines TRBV5-5 with TRBJ2-1. Germline CDR1 SGHKS, CDR2 YYEKEE (reference sequence). The CDR3 is made up of 15 amino acids. The CDR3 protein is CASSFYLSSYNEQFF.

The rearrangement links TRBV12-3 or TRBV12-4 to TRBJ1-4; TCRdb picks TRBD1, but there is no DNA to check that call. This CDR3 region has 14 residues. The chain's CDR3 is CASSFGRLNEKLFF.

The chain combines TRBV27 with TRBJ2-1; TCRdb's D gene call, TRBD1, goes unchecked for lack of DNA. The CDR3 loop spans 15 amino acids. The germline gives CDR1 MNHEY, CDR2 SMNVEV (reference sequence). The CDR3 loop is CASSLRQGWNNEQFF.

The chain uses TRBV20-1 and TRBJ2-3; TCRdb names TRBD1, which stays unverified in the absence of DNA. This CDR3 spans 14 amino acids. Looked up from germline, CDR1 is DFQATT and CDR2 is SNEGSKA (reference sequence). This CDR3 reads CSARMSFSTDTQYF.

This sequence joins TRBV29-1 and TRBJ2-7. This CDR3 has 13 residues. The V gene's germline CDR1 is SQVTM and CDR2 ANQGSEA. CDR3 sequence reads: CSVGAGISYEQYF.

The CDR3 is CASSFPRGLPENEQFF. The chain joins TRBV5-1 to TRBJ2-1; the TCRdb call, TRBD2, lacks DNA for checking. The CDR3 has 16 residues. Germline values: CDR1 SGHRS, CDR2 YFSETQ.

This chain links TRBV3-1 with TRBJ1-6; lacking DNA, the TRBD1 call made by TCRdb goes unchecked. The germline gives CDR1 LGHDT, CDR2 YNNKEL (reference sequence). The CDR3 totals 15 residues. The CDR3 spells CASSRDQGYNSPLHF.

The V call is TRBV9, the J call TRBJ2-1; TCRdb picks TRBD2, but there is no DNA to check that call. CDR1 is SGDLS, CDR2 YYNGEE, per germline. The CDR3 spans 15 residues. The chain's CDR3 is CASSVGASGYNEQFF.

This rearrangement joins TRBV20-1 to TRBJ1-5; TCRdb's assignment of TRBD1 cannot be checked, as there is no DNA. Germline loops: CDR1 DFQATT, CDR2 SNEGSKA (reference sequence). CDR3 length: 17 amino acids. CDR3 residues: CSARDSGGSGNGQPQHF.

The CDR3 sequence: CSARQGTNTGELFF. The V call is TRBV20-1, the J call TRBJ2-2; TCRdb selects TRBD1, and the lack of DNA leaves this call unchecked. Per the germline V gene, CDR1 is DFQATT and CDR2 is SNEGSKA (reference sequence). The CDR3 has 14 amino acids.

The rearrangement joins TRBV12-3 or TRBV12-4 to TRBJ2-7; the D call of TRBD1 rests on TCRdb alone, since no DNA is present to check it. CDR3 length: 14 residues. The CDR3: CASSPPGQDYEQYF.

The chain has TRBV11-1 and TRBJ2-1; TCRdb proposes TRBD2, but this gene call is untestable without DNA. This CDR3 comprises 19 residues. Germline assignment: CDR1 SGHAT and CDR2 FQDESV (reference sequence). The CDR3 here is CASSSHLWASGESYNEQFF.

This sequence joins TRBV7-9 and TRBJ2-5; without DNA, the TCRdb call of TRBD1 cannot be checked. This CDR3 comprises 15 residues. CDR1 SEHNR and CDR2 FQNEAQ come from the germline V gene (reference sequence). The CDR3 reads CASSLVGAIQETQYF.

CDR3 protein: CSAIGSGSSTDTQYF. The chain combines TRBV20-1 with TRBJ2-3; TCRdb gives TRBD1 as the D gene, but with no DNA this cannot be confirmed. Germline loops: CDR1 DFQATT, CDR2 SNEGSKA (reference sequence). This CDR3 region has 15 residues.

The gene calls are TRBV30 and TRBJ2-7; the TCRdb call, TRBD1, lacks DNA for checking. CDR1 and CDR2 (germline): GTSNPN, SVGIG (reference sequence). The CDR3 runs to 14 residues. CDR3 protein: CAWIPGGNAYEQYF.